The 27 T cell receptor beta chains listed next were all sequenced from one sample in a study of CD8 T cells in Susac syndrome (dated by TCRdb to the late 2010s). The library was obtained by the immunoSEQ multiplex PCR assay. RNA was extracted using the RNeasy kit, and roughly 0.5 to 1 microgram was reverse transcribed with random hexamers. Through fastp at Q25 and MiXCR, TCRdb rebuilt clones from the public reads, retaining in-frame beta chains. Here each entry gathers all rows of one CDR3 protein and keeps the most common genes and DNA. The table for this sample lists more than 95,000 distinct CDR3 sequences; 90% to 95% of them were counted only once. The ten largest clones take up about 0.19% of the sample. The sequenced material came from CD8+ T cells from PBMCs. These receptor sequences come from a human donor with Susac syndrome.

V and J are TRBV29-1 and TRBJ2-1; D gene ambiguous. Between the trimmed V and J ends, which lost 4 bases and 3 bases, there was a span of 7 bases. In germline, CDR1 is SQVTM, CDR2 ANQGSEA. This CDR3 has 12 amino acids. CDR3 loop: CSVVTFYNEQFF. In DNA form, the CDR3 reads TGCAGCGTTGTCACGTTCTACAATGAGCAGTTCTTC.

The chain employs TRBV4-1 and TRBJ2-7; 9 positions match TRBD2. CDR3 length: 16 amino acids. J was trimmed by 2 bases and V by 3 bases; bases with no gene match: 8. Per the germline V gene, CDR1 is MGHRA and CDR2 is YSYEKL. The CDR3 DNA reads TGCGCCAGCAGCCAGGCGACTAGCGGTCCAACCTACGAGCAGTACTTC. Translated, it gives CASSQATSGPTYEQYF.

V gene TRBV12-3 or TRBV12-4 combines with J gene TRBJ1-2, with D possibly being TRBD1 (6 bases). The V end lost 6 bases, the J end lost 2 bases, and 10 bases lay between the germline ends. CDR3 length: 13 amino acids. CDR3 sequence: CASRRTENYGYTF. CDR3 bases: TGTGCCAGCAGAAGGACAGAGAACTATGGCTACACCTTC.

This chain joins TRBV6-5 and TRBJ1-6; D may be TRBD1 (6 bases). This CDR3 is built from 17 residues. Germline V CDR1 and CDR2: MNHEY, SVGAGI. V was trimmed by 4 bases and J by 0 bases, leaving 13 bases between them. CDR3 sequence reads: CASSSGVISSYNSPLHF. CDR3 DNA: TGTGCCAGCAGTTCAGGGGTCATAAGCTCCTATAATTCACCCCTCCACTTT.

This chain joins TRBV7-6 and TRBJ1-4; D not resolved. The ends were cut back, 1 base at V and 5 bases at J, with 11 bases in the middle. The CDR3 spans 15 residues. The germline V gene has CDR1 SGHVS and CDR2 FNYEAQ. This CDR3 is CASSLVGNLNEKLFF. CDR3 in DNA: TGTGCCAGCAGCTTAGTCGGCAACCTAAATGAAAAACTGTTTTTT.

This chain uses TRBV6-6 with TRBJ2-7; TRBD1 matches at 10 bases. Germline V gene lookup returns CDR1 MNHNY and CDR2 SVGAGI (reference sequence). With V trimmed by 5 bases and J by 5 bases, 9 bases remained unmatched. CDR3 length equals 15 residues. The CDR3 protein is CASSATRTGGNEQYF. CDR3 nucleotide sequence: TGTGCCAGCAGTGCCACTAGGACAGGGGGGAACGAGCAGTACTTC.

The chain recombines TRBV28 with TRBJ2-7; D possibly corresponds to TRBD1 (6 bases). Germline V gene lookup returns CDR1 MDHEN and CDR2 SYDVKM. The CDR3 totals 13 residues. Trimming took 4 bases from V and 3 from J, leaving 10 bases between them. CDR3 sequence: CASSWGRSYEQYF. In DNA, the CDR3 is TGTGCCAGCAGTTGGGGGCGCAGCTACGAGCAGTACTTC.

V and J are TRBV6-5 and TRBJ2-2, with D possibly TRBD2 on 6 matching bases. V lost 6 bases and J 6 bases, leaving 11 bases between the germline ends. The CDR3 consists of 13 residues. Germline CDR1 reads MNHEY; CDR2 reads SVGAGI. As DNA, the CDR3 is TGTGCCAGCAGGTCCAGGGAGGCCGGGGAGCTGTTTTTT. Translating it yields CASRSREAGELFF.

The V call is TRBV7-9, the J call TRBJ1-1, with D perhaps TRBD1 (5 bases). Germline values: CDR1 SEHNR, CDR2 FQNEAQ (reference sequence). This CDR3 contains 14 residues. The germline V and J ends were trimmed by 6 bases and 4 bases, with 15 bases remaining between them. In DNA form, the CDR3 reads TGTGCCAGCAGTCCCCGGGGGTTGGGCACTGAAGCTTTCTTT. It codes for CASSPRGLGTEAFF.

This chain uses TRBV7-9 with TRBJ1-4; D is unresolved. This CDR3 has 14 residues. Trimming removed 2 bases from V and 7 bases from J, with 11 bases in between. Looked up from germline, CDR1 is SEHNR and CDR2 is FQNEAQ (reference sequence). The CDR3 bases are TGTGCCAGCAGCTTAAGTGTACGGGGTGAAAAACTGTTTTTT. As protein: CASSLSVRGEKLFF.

The J gene is TRBJ1-1, the V gene TRBV27, with D perhaps matching TRBD1 (5 bases). V shed 3 bases and J shed 2 bases, with 10 bases lying between them. The CDR3 has 14 residues. CDR1 and CDR2 from the germline V gene are MNHEY and SMNVEV (reference sequence). CDR3 sequence: CASSLGLLNTEAFF. The CDR3 DNA follows: TGTGCCAGCAGTTTGGGACTTTTAAACACTGAAGCTTTCTTT.

The chain carries TRBV2 and TRBJ1-3, with 8 positions matching TRBD1. This CDR3 comprises 14 residues. V was pared by 5 bases and J by 2 bases, with 2 bases of the junction left unmatched. Germline CDR1 is SNHLY and CDR2 is FYNNEI. Written as DNA, the CDR3 is TGTGCCAGCAGTATGACAGGGGCTGGAAACACCATATATTTT. This sequence encodes CASSMTGAGNTIYF.

Details on this clonotype: One junction end disagrees with the germline gene, perhaps due to a read error. The chain joins TRBV6-5 to TRBJ2-1, with 10 bases aligning to TRBD2. Germline lookup yields CDR1 MNHEY and CDR2 SVGAGI. The CDR3 has 16 amino acids. CDR3 amino acids: CASSDSGLAIYNEQFF. The DNA of the CDR3 is TGTGCCAGCAGTGACTCGGGACTAGCGATTTACAATGAGCAGTTCTTC.

This clonotype was counted once. This sequence joins TRBV4-3 and TRBJ2-3; maybe TRBD2 (5 bases). Germline V gene lookup returns CDR1 LGHNA and CDR2 YSLEER. This CDR3 region has 17 residues. The V end was cut by 0 bases, the J end by 3 bases, with 16 bases between. The chain's CDR3 is CASSQDTSDYETDTQYF. The DNA of the CDR3 is TGCGCCAGCAGCCAAGATACCAGCGACTATGAGACAGATACGCAGTATTTT.

The CDR3 region has the DNA TGCGCCAGCAGTCTTGAGCTCAGAGGAGAGACCCAGTACTTC. Protein sequence: CASSLELRGETQYF. This rearrangement joins TRBV10-2 to TRBJ2-5, with D uncertain. Looked up from germline, CDR1 is WSHSY and CDR2 is SAAADI. The CDR3 totals 14 residues. Trimming took 5 bases from V and 4 from J, leaving 14 bases between them.

CDR3 coding DNA: TGTGCCAGCAGCCTACCCGGGGCGGGAGGGCCAGAGACCCAGTACTTC. Amino acids: CASSLPGAGGPETQYF. The rearrangement links TRBV9 to TRBJ2-5; 9 bases match TRBD2. The V segment lost 4 bases and the J segment 4 bases; nucleotides outside the gene matches: 11. This CDR3 spans 16 amino acids. Looked up from germline, CDR1 is SGDLS and CDR2 is YYNGEE.

CDR3 DNA sequence: TGTGCCATCTTCGGGAAAGGGGAGCAGTTCTTC. This sequence encodes CAIFGKGEQFF. This chain uses TRBV10-3 with TRBJ2-1; possible D gene TRBD2, 5 bases. V lost 8 bases to trimming and J lost 10 bases, with 12 bases between them. Germline V lookup: CDR1 ENHRY, CDR2 SYGVKD. The CDR3 consists of 11 residues.

This sequence joins TRBV7-9 and TRBJ2-1, with 8 bases fitting TRBD2. This CDR3 has 16 amino acids. Germline V gene lookup returns CDR1 SEHNR and CDR2 FQNEAQ (reference sequence). J lost 9 bases, V lost 7 bases, and 17 bases had no gene match. CDR3: CASIPGTTSGVGEQFF. Here the CDR3 DNA reads TGTGCCAGCATCCCCGGGACCACTAGCGGCGTGGGTGAGCAGTTCTTC.

This chain uses TRBV30 with TRBJ1-5; no reliable D call. V lost 5 bases and J lost 4, with 15 bases in between. The CDR3 has 14 residues. The germline CDR1 and CDR2 sequences are GTSNPN and SVGIG (reference sequence). CDR3 in amino acids: CAWAPGAINQPQHF. The CDR3 bases are TGTGCCTGGGCTCCGGGAGCGATTAATCAGCCCCAGCATTTT.

J is TRBJ2-7 and V is TRBV25-1; 7 bases agree with TRBD2. CDR1 MGHDK and CDR2 SYGVNS come from the germline V gene. V was pared by 4 bases and J by 4 bases, with 4 bases of the junction left unmatched. The CDR3 spans 13 residues. This CDR3 is CASSASGGYEQYF. CDR3 DNA: TGTGCCAGCAGTGCGTCGGGGGGTTACGAGCAGTACTTC.

The chain has TRBV13 and TRBJ2-1; 12 bases fit TRBD2. The CDR3 consists of 16 residues. With 4 bases clipped from V and 8 bases from J, the junction kept 9 bases outside the gene matches. The germline CDR1 and CDR2 sequences are PRHDT and FYEKMQ (reference sequence). CDR3 sequence: CASSSRLAGGHDEQFF. The CDR3 region has the DNA TGTGCCAGCAGCTCCCGGCTAGCGGGGGGGCATGATGAGCAGTTCTTC.

V usage is TRBV11-3 and J usage is TRBJ1-1; tentative D call: TRBD1 (5 bases). Trimming removed 1 base at V and 7 bases at J, with 7 bases between. The CDR3 is 12 amino acids. Per the germline V gene, CDR1 is SGHNT and CDR2 is YENEEA. CDR3: CASSLGDREAFF. In DNA form, the CDR3 reads TGTGCCAGCAGCTTAGGGGACCGTGAAGCTTTCTTT. The full variable domain, rest sourced from reference TRBV11-3 and TRBJ1-1, is EAGVVQSPRYKIIEKKQPVAFWCNPISGHNTLYWYLQNLGQGPELLIRYENEEAVDDSQLPKDRFSAERLKGVDSTLKIQPAELGDSAVYLCASSLGDREAFFGQGTRLTVV.

CDR3 residues: CASSPDLVGRGNEKLFF. CDR3 nucleotide sequence: TGCGCCAGCAGCCCGGACCTCGTGGGCAGGGGTAATGAAAAACTGTTTTTT. The chain combines TRBV5-1 with TRBJ1-4, with D tentatively TRBD1 (6 bases). V was pared by 4 bases and J by 4 bases, with 20 bases between. This CDR3 region has 17 residues. CDR1 is SGHRS, CDR2 YFSETQ, per germline.

V usage is TRBV5-1 and J usage is TRBJ1-2; 9 nucleotides align to TRBD1. The CDR3 has 15 residues. Germline V gives CDR1 SGHRS, CDR2 YFSETQ. The V and J ends lost 3 bases and 4 bases, in that order; junction bases with no gene match: 7. The CDR3 DNA is TGCGCCAGCAGCTCGGACAGGGGATTGGGCTATGGCTACACCTTC. Translation gives CASSSDRGLGYGYTF.

The CDR3, as DNA: TGCAGCGTTTACTCCTATCGGTCCGTGAGGCCAGATACGCAGTATTTT. The encoded protein is CSVYSYRSVRPDTQYF. This chain joins TRBV29-1 and TRBJ2-3; D not resolved. Trimming shortened V by 5 bases and J by 4 bases, and 22 bases separated the two germline ends. This CDR3 region has 16 residues. The germline V gene encodes CDR1 SQVTM and CDR2 ANQGSEA.

CDR3 region: CASSQDGTPNTEAFF. CDR3 bases: TGTGCCAGCAGCCAAGATGGGACACCGAACACTGAAGCTTTCTTT. The chain has TRBV3-1 and TRBJ1-1; perhaps TRBD1 as D (6 bases). The CDR3 is made up of 15 amino acids. Trimming took 0 bases from V and 1 from J, leaving 9 bases between them. Germline V gives CDR1 LGHDT, CDR2 YNNKEL (reference sequence).

Worth noting for this clonotype: The junction shows a germline mismatch at one end, possibly a read error. The gene calls are TRBV6-5 and TRBJ1-5; the match to TRBD1 covers 7 bases. The CDR3 is 15 amino acids. Germline values: CDR1 MNHEY, CDR2 SVGAGI. CDR3 sequence: CASSYSQGGNHPQHF. The CDR3 coding sequence is TGTGCCAGCAGTTACAGTCAGGGGGGCAATCACCCCCAGCATTTT.